This section outlines one T cell receptor (beta chain) sequence together with its context. Here immunoSEQ multiplex PCR was the method, and the copy in TCRdb shows in-frame clones only, minus some. The repertoire has around 19,000 clones, approximately 90% of them found once; the top ten carry 15% to 20%. The sample belongs to a study of T cell changes during pregnancy in multiple sclerosis. The germline gives CDR1 MNHEY, CDR2 SMNVEV (reference sequence). This CDR3 has 17 amino acids. The V gene end was trimmed by 2 bases and the J gene end by 6 bases; junction bases not matched to a gene: 13. This chain joins TRBV27 and TRBJ2-7, with 10 bases fitting TRBD2. The sequence derives from a female donor in good health, enrolled as a control in a pregnancy study. The material sequenced was CD8+ T cells from peripheral blood mononuclear cells, taken after pregnancy. Here the CDR3 DNA reads TGTGCCAGCAGTTTACAAGTAAGGAGCGGGGGGGCGTCCGAGCAGTACTTC. This encodes CASSLQVRSGGASEQYF.